The 7 T cell receptor beta chains below all came from one sample that was sequenced in a study of shared clonotypes between healthy human individuals. TCRdb's table, derived via immunoSEQ multiplex PCR, lists solely in-frame clones and lacks some. The profile shows 2 million to 2.5 million clones, under 97% of them singletons. The material sequenced was naive CD4+ T cells sorted from blood. Subset defined: CD45RA+ positively selected. The receptors shown here come from a man younger than 35 in good health.

The chain couples TRBV7-9 to TRBJ1-1; D unresolved. Germline V CDR1 and CDR2: SEHNR, FQNEAQ (reference sequence). The CDR3 totals 14 residues. V lost 4 bases, J lost 1 base, and 10 bases lay in between. CDR3 bases: TGTGCCAGCAGCTCCGGACCCAGGAACACTGAAGCTTTCTTT. Amino acid sequence: CASSSGPRNTEAFF. Drawing the rest from reference TRBV7-9 and TRBJ1-1, the complete variable domain is DTGVSQNPRHKITKRGQNVTFRCDPISEHNRLYWYRQTLGQGPEFLTYFQNEAQLEKSRLLSDRFSAERPKGSFSTLEIQRTEQGDSAMYLCASSSGPRNTEAFFGQGTRLTVV.

The rearrangement joins TRBV19 to TRBJ2-3; D remains ambiguous. The V and J ends lost 5 bases and 0 bases respectively, with 12 bases between them. This CDR3 spans 15 amino acids. CDR1 is LNHDA and CDR2 is SQIVND in the germline V gene (reference sequence). The CDR3 DNA is TGTGCCAGTAGTTTATTTCCAGAGAGCACAGATACGCAGTATTTT. Translation: CASSLFPESTDTQYF.

The chain combines TRBV28 with TRBJ1-5, with D uncertain. The CDR3 length is 14 residues. Germline loops: CDR1 MDHEN, CDR2 SYDVKM. V was clipped by 5 bases and J by 5 bases, with 13 bases between them. CDR3 amino acids: CASSVSGNYQPQHF. The DNA of the CDR3 is TGTGCCAGCAGTGTGTCGGGGAACTATCAGCCCCAGCATTTT.

As for this clone: Other DNA sequences from this sample encode an identical CDR3 as well. The CDR3 coding sequence is TGTGCCAGCAGCCCCTTAGGCGGGGAGACCCAGTACTTC. As protein: CASSPLGGETQYF. The chain has TRBV27 and TRBJ2-5, with D perhaps matching TRBD2 (5 bases). This CDR3 contains 13 residues. CDR1 is MNHEY and CDR2 is SMNVEV in the germline V gene (reference sequence). V lost 6 bases and J 5 bases, leaving 13 bases between the germline ends.

Comments on this clone: Other nucleotide sequences from this sample produce the same CDR3. The chain combines TRBV9 with TRBJ1-1, with unresolved D. The germline CDR1 and CDR2 sequences are SGDLS and YYNGEE. This CDR3 has 14 residues. V dropped 0 bases and J dropped 2 bases, with 8 bases sitting between them. The DNA of the CDR3 is TGTGCCAGCAGCGTAGGAGGACCTAACACTGAAGCTTTCTTT. This encodes CASSVGGPNTEAFF.

The chain couples TRBV5-1 to TRBJ2-7, with 10 nucleotides matching TRBD2. V lost 1 base to trimming and J lost 5 bases; unmatched junction nucleotides: 6. This CDR3 region has 15 residues. Germline V gene lookup returns CDR1 SGHRS and CDR2 YFSETQ. The DNA of the CDR3 is TGCGCCAGCAGCTTGCTAGCGGGAGAAGCGAACGAGCAGTACTTC. Translation gives CASSLLAGEANEQYF.

Here the CDR3 DNA reads TGTGCCAGCAGCTCCAAACCGGGACATCGATTGAACACTGAAGCTTTCTTT. Amino acid sequence: CASSSKPGHRLNTEAFF. The V gene is TRBV5-6, the J gene TRBJ1-1; possibly TRBD1 for D (6 bases). Germline V gene sequence: CDR1 SGHDT, CDR2 YYEEEE. The CDR3 runs to 17 residues. V was shortened by 3 bases and J by 0 bases, with 18 bases between the two germline ends.